A selection of T cell receptor beta chains follows, all from one sample in a study of T cell responses to AZD1222 COVID-19 vaccine. TCRdb's copy holds only in-frame clones and misses some; the assay was immunoSEQ multiplex PCR. The sample contains about 150,000 clones, roughly 90% of which appear only once. The starting material was peripheral blood, obtained on day 0 of AZD1222 vaccination. These receptors all come from an adult in good health. Both conserved end residues are part of each CDR3. A D gene is named only where the DNA matches it firmly. Where a row states a size, it is once, few, many or the class of an expanded clone; other rows omit it.

cdr3_nt	cdr3_aa	d_call	v_call	clone_size	j_call
TGTGCCAGCAGCCACCCCCGCGGGGGGGAGGATACGCAGTATTTT	CASSHPRGGEDTQYF	TRBD2	TRBV11-2	.	TRBJ2-3
TGTGCCAGCAGCTCTGACACGAGAAATTCACCCCTCCACTTT	CASSSDTRNSPLHF	.	TRBV7-9	.	TRBJ1-6
TGTGCCAGCGGAGGGGGGGATTCCTACAATGAGCAGTTCTTC	CASGGGDSYNEQFF	.	TRBV28	.	TRBJ2-1
TGCGCCAGCAGTGAGCCAGGACTAGCGGGGATGGAGACCCAGTACTTC	CASSEPGLAGMETQYF	TRBD2	TRBV10-2	.	TRBJ2-5
TGTGCCAGCAGCTTGTCGTGGGGCGCTTCGGGGGAGCCCCAGCATTTT	CASSLSWGASGEPQHF	.	TRBV5-5	.	TRBJ1-5
TGTGCCAGCAGCTCGTACTCCGCCAATGAGCAGTTCTTC	CASSSYSANEQFF	.	TRBV7-2	.	TRBJ2-1
TGTGCCAGCAGCCCCTCGGGGGGCAATCAGCCCCAGCATTTT	CASSPSGGNQPQHF	.	TRBV7-2	.	TRBJ1-5
TGTGCCAGCAGTGAAGCGCCTGGAAACACCATATATTTT	CASSEAPGNTIYF	.	TRBV2	once	TRBJ1-3
TGTGCCAGTAGTATAGAGCCAAGCTCCTACGAGCAGTACTTC	CASSIEPSSYEQYF	.	TRBV19	.	TRBJ2-7
TGTGCCAGCAGCTTTAGCGGGGGGGTCCGCACCGGGGAGCTGTTTTTT	CASSFSGGVRTGELFF	TRBD2	TRBV7-3	.	TRBJ2-2
TGTGCCAGCAGTGAACCCGGGGAAGAGACCCAGTACTTC	CASSEPGEETQYF	.	TRBV25-1	.	TRBJ2-5
TGTGCCACCAGCAGATCGGGCGAGGGGGCCTATGGCTACACCTTC	CATSRSGEGAYGYTF	TRBD1	TRBV15	.	TRBJ1-2
TGTGCCAGCAGCGCCGCGACCTATGGCTACACCTTC	CASSAATYGYTF	.	TRBV9	.	TRBJ1-2
TGTGCCAGCAGCCCCGTCGGAGGCTGGGGCTACACCTTC	CASSPVGGWGYTF	.	TRBV2	.	TRBJ1-2
TGTGCCAGCAGTTTGGCAGGGCGCACTGAAGCTTTCTTT	CASSLAGRTEAFF	.	TRBV6-2/TRBV6-3	once	TRBJ1-1
TGTGCCAGCAGTCTATCGGACAGGCCCTACGAGCAGTACTTC	CASSLSDRPYEQYF	TRBD1	TRBV13	.	TRBJ2-7
TGCAGCTCGCGACAGGTTAGGGAGGGCTACACCTTC	CSSRQVREGYTF	.	TRBV29-1	few	TRBJ1-2
TGTGCCAGCAGTTACCTCCCAGGGGGCATCGGGGAGCTGTTTTTT	CASSYLPGGIGELFF	TRBD1	TRBV6-6	.	TRBJ2-2
TGTGCCAGCAGCCAGGGCAGGGTAAAACTGTTTTTT	CASSQGRVKLFF	.	TRBV14	.	TRBJ1-4
TGTGCCAGCAGTGAGGTGGGGGGTAATTCACCCCTCCACTTT	CASSEVGGNSPLHF	.	TRBV2	.	TRBJ1-6
TGTGCCAGCAAATCATCCGGGACTAGCGGGGGGGCCGGAAATGAGCAGTTCTTC	CASKSSGTSGGAGNEQFF	TRBD2	TRBV2	once	TRBJ2-1
TGTGCCAGCAGCCCAGACAGGGCAGGGGAGCTGTTTTTT	CASSPDRAGELFF	TRBD1	TRBV12-3/TRBV12-4	once	TRBJ2-2
TGTGCCAGCAGTGAATGGGAGTCCACCCAAGGCTACACCTTC	CASSEWESTQGYTF	.	TRBV25-1	.	TRBJ1-2
TGTGCCAGCAGCCAAGAGAAGAGGCCTTGCTCCTACGAGCAGTACTTC	CASSQEKRPCSYEQYF	.	TRBV3-1/TRBV3-2	.	TRBJ2-7
TGTGCCAGCAGCTTCGCAGGGGCATCCTACGAGCAGTACTTC	CASSFAGASYEQYF	.	TRBV7-9	.	TRBJ2-7
TGTGCCAGCAGCCCAGAGGGGAATCCGGGCACCATATATTTT	CASSPEGNPGTIYF	.	TRBV9	.	TRBJ1-3
TGTGCCAGCACCTGGCTGACTAGCGCTGACAATGAGCAGTTCTTC	CASTWLTSADNEQFF	TRBD2	TRBV5-5	few	TRBJ2-1
TGTGCCAGCAGTTCTTCCCTTACCTACGAGCAGTACTTC	CASSSSLTYEQYF	.	TRBV12-3/TRBV12-4	.	TRBJ2-7
TGTGCCAGCAGCTTAGTGAGCGGGGTTGGGTACAATGAGCAGTTCTTC	CASSLVSGVGYNEQFF	TRBD2	TRBV7-2	once	TRBJ2-1
TGCGCCAGCAGCTTGGGCGCCCCAGGGCAAAACTCACCCCTCCACTTT	CASSLGAPGQNSPLHF	.	TRBV5-1	.	TRBJ1-6
TGTGCCAGCAGCTTAGCCGTTATTGGGGCTCGGAACACTGAAGCTTTCTTT	CASSLAVIGARNTEAFF	.	TRBV7-2	.	TRBJ1-1
TGCGCCAGCAGCCACCTACTAGGACAGGGGGTCCTTTCCCCTGAAGCTTTCTTT	CASSHLLGQGVLSPEAFF	TRBD1	TRBV4-1	.	TRBJ1-1
TGTGCCAGCAGACAGGGGGCAGATACGCAGTATTTT	CASRQGADTQYF	TRBD1	TRBV6-6	.	TRBJ2-3
TGTGCCACCTCCCCGGGGGGGCTTGAGCAGTACTTC	CATSPGGLEQYF	TRBD2	TRBV10-3	.	TRBJ2-7
TGCGCCAGCAGCTTGGGATACATGAACACTGAAGCTTTCTTT	CASSLGYMNTEAFF	.	TRBV5-1	few	TRBJ1-1
TGTGCCAGCAGTCCCCCGGGCGCCTACGAGCAGTACTTC	CASSPPGAYEQYF	.	TRBV6-5	.	TRBJ2-7
TGTGCCAGTAGTATTTTAACGGGGGGAGCCGGGGAGCTGTTTTTT	CASSILTGGAGELFF	TRBD2	TRBV19	.	TRBJ2-2
TGTGCCAGCTCACCCAGTAAGGGAGCGAGCCAGCCCCAGCATTTT	CASSPSKGASQPQHF	.	TRBV18	.	TRBJ1-5
TGTGCCAGCAGCTTTAGTCATAGGACAGCTAATTCACCCCTCCACTTT	CASSFSHRTANSPLHF	.	TRBV5-6	once	TRBJ1-6
TGTGCCACCAGCAGAGATCCCGGGAGCGGATACGAGCAGTACTTC	CATSRDPGSGYEQYF	.	TRBV15	.	TRBJ2-7
TGTGCCAGCAGCTTAGTATATCCCTCGGGGACCCAGTACTTC	CASSLVYPSGTQYF	.	TRBV7-2	.	TRBJ2-5
TGTGCCAGCAGCTTCGACAGGGGGGCCCACTATGGCTACACCTTC	CASSFDRGAHYGYTF	TRBD1	TRBV7-2	.	TRBJ1-2
TGTGCCAGTAGTATGCTGCAGCTTCCTTACGAGCAGTACTTC	CASSMLQLPYEQYF	.	TRBV19	once	TRBJ2-7
TGTGCCAGCATACAGACAGGGCGGGACGAGCAGTACTTC	CASIQTGRDEQYF	TRBD1	TRBV28	few	TRBJ2-7
TGTGCCAGCTCACCAGACGGAGGCTATGGCTACACCTTC	CASSPDGGYGYTF	.	TRBV18	.	TRBJ1-2
TGCGCCAGCAGCTTGGGACAGGGGAGCGGTGAAGCTTTCTTT	CASSLGQGSGEAFF	TRBD1	TRBV5-1	.	TRBJ1-1
TGTGCCAGCAGCCAAAGGGGGCTAAGCACCGGGGAGCTGTTTTTT	CASSQRGLSTGELFF	TRBD1	TRBV11-2	.	TRBJ2-2
TGTGCCGGGAAGACAGCGAACACTGAAGCTTTCTTT	CAGKTANTEAFF	.	TRBV2	.	TRBJ1-1
TGTGCCAGCAGCTTAGATCTCGGGCAGCCCCAGCATTTT	CASSLDLGQPQHF	.	TRBV11-2	.	TRBJ1-5
TGCGCCAGCAGCCCCGGTACGGGAACCGGGGAGCTGTTTTTT	CASSPGTGTGELFF	.	TRBV5-1	.	TRBJ2-2
TGTGCCAGCAGCCAAGAAGCGGGGGGGCGAGGCGGGGAGCTGTTTTTT	CASSQEAGGRGGELFF	TRBD2	TRBV4-2	once	TRBJ2-2
TGTGCCAGTAAAGGTCCGGCAGGGGCTAATCAGCCCCAGCATTTT	CASKGPAGANQPQHF	.	TRBV19	few	TRBJ1-5